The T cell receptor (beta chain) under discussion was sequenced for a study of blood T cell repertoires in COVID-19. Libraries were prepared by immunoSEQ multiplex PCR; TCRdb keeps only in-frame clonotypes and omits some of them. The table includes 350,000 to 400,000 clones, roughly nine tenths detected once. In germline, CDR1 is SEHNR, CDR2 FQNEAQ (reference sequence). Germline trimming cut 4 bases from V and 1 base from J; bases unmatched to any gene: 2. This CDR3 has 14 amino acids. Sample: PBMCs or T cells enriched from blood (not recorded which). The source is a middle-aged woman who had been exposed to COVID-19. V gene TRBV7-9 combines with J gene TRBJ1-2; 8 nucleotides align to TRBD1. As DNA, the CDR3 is TGTGCCAGCAGCTCTGACAGGGGTAACTATGGCTACACCTTC. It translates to CASSSDRGNYGYTF.